The table lists the clone carrying this T cell receptor beta chain with a few counts. Its antigen remains unidentified. Per the original methods: Sample TCR totals centred on a median of approximately 96,000, ranging roughly 20,000 to 700,000. TCRdb re-called the RACE reads through MiXCR, storing one row per CDR3 protein. None of the V and J calls come from the authors' own analysis; TCRdb made them. The top ten hold about 3.5% of the sample, which has tens of thousands of distinct CDR3 sequences, approximately 12% seen once. Time point reported: patch test 1, 2 weeks after DPC sensitization. Treatment here: therapeutic diphenylcyclopropenone sensitization with weekly scalp DPC. The sample originates from a study of human T cells and chemical hapten exposure. Study summary: Each week of the approximately 23-week study, patients had diphenylcyclopropenone applied to the scalp. Each patch test put 0.01% DPC on the upper back, and results were read at 6 days. Study-wide findings and caveats: Higher patch test scores went with higher counts of PT1 expanded TCRs.

The CDR3 totals 11 residues. Trimming removed 4 bases from V and 1 base from J, with 1 base in between. CDR1 is GTSNPN, CDR2 SVGIG, per germline (reference sequence). The V call is TRBV30, the J call TRBJ2-2; D unclear. The receptor was isolated from a woman in her sixties or seventies with alopecia areata. Some clones in this sample may be carry-over from other donors' samples. Here the sequenced sample was whole blood, taken in connection with sensitization to the hapten diphenylcyclopropenone (DPC). The CDR3 nucleotides are TGTGCCTGGAAGAACACCGGGGAGCTGTTTTTT. Residues: CAWKNTGELFF.